This T cell receptor (beta chain) was captured in a study of T cells in Graves' hyperthyroidism and ophthalmopathy. Study conclusions and caveats: Within blood appeared most thyroid clonotypes that had expanded above 0.001.

This clonotype was observed a handful of times. The antigen is unknown. Unmatched junction bases numbered 7, after V lost 1 base and J lost 5 bases. This CDR3 spans 16 amino acids. Germline V gene data show CDR1 as SNHLY and CDR2 as FYNNEI. Clinical symptoms, serum thyroxine and TRAb, thyroid ultrasound and orbital computed tomography were used for the diagnoses. Cells are PBMCs isolated from 10 ml of fresh blood. RNA transcripts served as the template for amplifying TCR beta CDR3 regions. The TCR CDR3 was amplified in a first-round RT-PCR using the HTBI primer set. TCRdb fed the multiplex PCR reads into MiXCR, producing one record per CDR3 protein. The data contain fewer than 850,000 distinct CDR3 sequences, around 15% of them singletons.

The V and J genes are TRBV2 and TRBJ2-2, with 7 bases identical to TRBD2. This sequence originates from a man in his fifties with Graves' hyperthyroidism. The material sequenced was blood. DNA of the CDR3: TGTGCCAGCAGTGAAGGGGGCGGGAGAGTGACCGGGGAGCTGTTTTTT. The encoded protein is CASSEGGGRVTGELFF. The full variable domain, rest sourced from reference TRBV2 and TRBJ2-2, is EPEVTQTPSHQVTQMGQEVILRCVPISNHLYFYWYRQILGQKVEFLVSFYNNEISEKSEIFDDQFSVERPDGSNFTLKIRSTKLEDSAMYFCASSEGGGRVTGELFFGEGSRLTVL.